The present entry profiles one T cell receptor (beta chain) with its context. No antigen is known for it. The data are from a study of T-cell memory formation after mild COVID-19. At the level of the study: Clustering of TCRs was largely donor specific.

Regarding the study as a whole: Prior to infection, memory already included some responding clones, suggesting cross-reactive memory joined.

The length of the CDR3 is 15 residues. Germline loops: CDR1 LGHNA, CDR2 YNFKEQ. The V gene lost 0 bases and the J gene lost 4 bases, with 12 bases spanning the gap. TCRdb used MiXCR to reprocess the 5' RACE reads, holding one entry per CDR3 protein. The sample records around 260,000 distinct CDR3 sequences, roughly 15% being singletons. The sequenced sample consisted of PBMCs or a T cell subset sorted from them (not recorded which). This clonotype was obtained from a man aged 18 to 30 who had mild COVID-19 (a few samples of this study predate the infection). Cell type and time point are not known. The gene calls are TRBV4-2 and TRBJ1-2; unclear D gene. CDR3 in amino acids: CASSQDNREGYGYTF. In DNA form, the CDR3 reads TGTGCCAGCAGCCAAGATAATAGGGAAGGCTATGGCTACACCTTC.